The 22 T cell receptor beta chains below come from one sample, sequenced in a study of blood T cell repertoires in COVID-19. The repertoire was sequenced with immunoSEQ multiplex PCR; TCRdb's copy has only in-frame clones and lacks some. Among over 150,000 clones, around 84% were seen once, and the ten largest hold 3.2%. The sequencing input was PBMCs or T cells enriched from blood (not recorded which). These receptors all come from a woman aged 25 to 45 who had recovered from COVID-19.

The genes are TRBV7-3 and TRBJ2-1; perhaps TRBD1 as D (5 bases). CDR1 SGHTA and CDR2 FQGTGA come from the germline V gene. This CDR3 region has 15 residues. V lost 4 bases and J lost 7, with 17 bases in between. The CDR3 region has the DNA TGTGCCAGCAGCTCCTTTGGGCAGGGTGAGAATGAGCAGTTCTTC. It codes for CASSSFGQGENEQFF.

This clone was seen once. J is TRBJ2-5 and V is TRBV30; 8 nucleotides line up with TRBD2. Germline V gives CDR1 GTSNPN, CDR2 SVGIG (reference sequence). V trimming: 3 bases; J trimming: 5 bases; junction bases outside the gene matches: 14. The CDR3 is 16 residues long. The DNA for the CDR3 is TGTGCCTGGAGCCCAGGTTGGTCTAGCGGGCTCGAGACCCAGTACTTC. It yields the protein CAWSPGWSSGLETQYF.

This chain connects TRBV7-6 to TRBJ1-1; D may be TRBD1 (6 bases). Germline CDR1 and CDR2: SGHVS and FNYEAQ. The CDR3 runs to 14 residues. The V end was cut by 4 bases, the J end by 4 bases, with 13 bases between. CDR3 bases: TGTGCCAGCAGCTCACCGGCGGGGGCCACTGAAGCTTTCTTT. Its protein is CASSSPAGATEAFF.

The V gene is TRBV5-8, the J gene TRBJ1-5, with unresolved D. The CDR3 has 13 residues. With 3 bases removed from V and 2 bases from J, the gap between germline ends came to 6 bases. CDR1 is SGHTS and CDR2 is YDEGEE in the germline V gene. CDR3 sequence reads: CASSYGGNQPQHF. The CDR3 DNA reads TGTGCCAGCAGCTACGGTGGCAATCAGCCCCAGCATTTT.

J is TRBJ1-2 and V is TRBV28, with TRBD1 identical over 8 bases. With V trimmed by 5 bases and J by 6 bases, 8 bases remained unmatched. The V gene's germline CDR1 is MDHEN and CDR2 SYDVKM. This CDR3 contains 14 residues. Written as DNA, the CDR3 is TGTGCCAGCAGTATACAGGGGGTTCCTGATGGCTACACCTTC. This translates into CASSIQGVPDGYTF.

The rearrangement links TRBV19 to TRBJ2-7, with 10 positions matching TRBD1. Germline assignment: CDR1 LNHDA and CDR2 SQIVND (reference sequence). V lost 5 bases to trimming and J lost 6 bases; unmatched junction nucleotides: 4. This CDR3 comprises 13 residues. The CDR3 DNA follows: TGTGCCAGTAGTCCGGGACAGGGGTTCGAGCAGTACTTC. Protein product: CASSPGQGFEQYF. Full variable domain (remainder filled in from reference TRBV19 and TRBJ2-7): DGGITQSPKYLFRKEGQNVTLSCEQNLNHDAMYWYRQDPGQGLRLIYYSQIVNDFQKGDIAEGYSVSREKKESFPLTVTSAQKNPTAFYLCASSPGQGFEQYFGPGTRLTVT.

On this clone itself: Compared with germline, one end of the junction differs, possibly owing to a read error. The chain links TRBV2 to TRBJ1-2; 8 bases agree with TRBD1. The germline V gene encodes CDR1 SNHLY and CDR2 FYNNEI. The CDR3 is made up of 13 amino acids. As DNA, the CDR3 is TGTGCCAGCAGTGAAGCGGTCACAGGGGGTAGGAATTTC. Amino acids: CASSEAVTGGRNF.

J is TRBJ1-6 and V is TRBV24-1; tentative D call: TRBD1 (6 bases). Per the germline V gene, CDR1 is KGHDR and CDR2 is SFDVKD. Trimming left V 5 bases short and J 5 bases short, with 9 bases between. This CDR3 region has 14 residues. The CDR3 loop is CATSGGQNNSPLHF. The DNA for the CDR3 is TGTGCCACCAGTGGGGGGCAGAATAATTCACCCCTCCACTTT.

This rearrangement joins TRBV5-6 to TRBJ1-5; 8 bases align to TRBD1. Germline V gene lookup returns CDR1 SGHDT and CDR2 YYEEEE. The CDR3 length is 16 residues. J gave up 3 bases and V 1 base, and 6 bases lay outside the gene matches. CDR3 loop: CASSLTGQGNNQPQHF. CDR3 sequence (DNA): TGTGCCAGCAGCTTGACCGGACAGGGTAACAATCAGCCCCAGCATTTT.

The CDR3 bases are TGCGCCAGCAGCCAAGATGGACAGGGTAACTATGGCTACACCTTC. Translation: CASSQDGQGNYGYTF. The chain is built from TRBV4-1 and TRBJ1-2, with TRBD1 matching 8 bases. Germline CDR1 reads MGHRA; CDR2 reads YSYEKL. Trimming removed 0 bases from V and 1 base from J; junction bases left unmatched: 1. The CDR3 runs to 15 residues.

The rearrangement links TRBV28 to TRBJ1-2; 7 bases are shared with TRBD1. This CDR3 comprises 14 residues. Germline CDR1 and CDR2: MDHEN and SYDVKM. V lost 6 bases to trimming and J lost 7 bases; unmatched junction nucleotides: 11. The CDR3 DNA reads as TGTGCCAGCAGCTCCCATACAGGGGTGGCTGGCTACACCTTC. Protein product: CASSSHTGVAGYTF.

Worth noting for this clone: This may be a read error, as it is one base from a much larger clone. The chain employs TRBV2 and TRBJ2-3; TRBD2 aligns across 8 bases. This CDR3 comprises 15 residues. V shed 3 bases and J 1 base; nucleotides not matched to a gene: 3. Germline CDR1 and CDR2: SNHLY and FYNNEI. CDR3 amino acids: CASSEGRGGTDTQYF. The CDR3, as DNA: TGTGCCAGCAGTGAGGGGCGGGGGGGCACAGATACGCAGTATTTT.

The CDR3 region is CASSYRISNQPQHF. CDR3 bases: TGTGCCAGCAGCTACAGGATTAGCAATCAGCCCCAGCATTTT. The chain couples TRBV7-2 to TRBJ1-5, with TRBD1 as a possible D gene (5 bases). The germline V gene encodes CDR1 SGHTA and CDR2 FQGNSA. The V end lost 4 bases, the J end lost 0 bases, and 7 bases lay between the germline ends. This CDR3 has 14 amino acids.

The V call is TRBV28, the J call TRBJ1-4; D uncertain. Germline assignment: CDR1 MDHEN and CDR2 SYDVKM. Trimming removed 3 bases at V and 5 bases at J, with 13 bases between. The CDR3 runs to 15 residues. The CDR3 region is CASSFGRVANEKLFF. In DNA, the CDR3 is TGTGCCAGCAGTTTTGGGAGGGTGGCCAATGAAAAACTGTTTTTT. Supplemented by reference TRBV28 and TRBJ1-4, the full variable domain reads DVKVTQSSRYLVKRTGEKVFLECVQDMDHENMFWYRQDPGLGLRLIYFSYDVKMKEKGDIPEGYSVSREKKERFSLILESASTNQTSMYLCASSFGRVANEKLFFGSGTQLSVL.

This chain links TRBV11-2 with TRBJ1-1; D gene ambiguous. V was trimmed by 5 bases and J by 1 base, leaving 11 bases between them. Germline V gene lookup returns CDR1 SGHAT and CDR2 FQNNGV. The CDR3 loop spans 14 amino acids. CDR3 residues: CASSLRERNTEAFF. DNA of the CDR3: TGTGCCAGCAGCCTTAGGGAGAGGAACACTGAAGCTTTCTTT.

This sequence joins TRBV5-6 and TRBJ1-2; possibly TRBD1 for D (6 bases). From germline, CDR1 is SGHDT and CDR2 YYEEEE. Between the trimmed V and J ends, which lost 4 bases and 8 bases, there was a span of 21 bases. CDR3 length: 15 residues. The CDR3 DNA reads as TGTGCCAGCAGCCAAAGGACAGCTCGATCAGGAGGCTACACCTTC. Translated, it gives CASSQRTARSGGYTF.

The chain links TRBV5-1 to TRBJ1-3, with 9 bases fitting TRBD1. The germline V gene encodes CDR1 SGHRS and CDR2 YFSETQ. The CDR3 extends over 16 amino acids. The V segment lost 7 bases and the J segment 0 bases; nucleotides outside the gene matches: 8. The CDR3 DNA follows: TGCGCCAGCCGTTCGGGACAGGGCATCTCTGGAAACACCATATATTTT. Its translation: CASRSGQGISGNTIYF.

The V and J genes are TRBV3-1 (or the pseudogene TRBV3-2) and TRBJ1-3; no clear D. Deletions cut 4 bases from V and 0 bases from J, with 7 bases between. This CDR3 is 14 amino acids long. The germline gives CDR1 LGHDT, CDR2 YNNKEL (reference sequence). CDR3 sequence reads: CASSLTRSGNTIYF. The CDR3 bases are TGTGCCAGCAGCCTCACACGCTCTGGAAACACCATATATTTT.

This rearrangement joins TRBV5-5 to TRBJ2-3; the D gene is possibly TRBD1 (5 bases). The V and J ends lost 4 bases and 4 bases respectively, with 13 bases between them. CDR1 is SGHKS, CDR2 YYEKEE, per germline (reference sequence). This CDR3 has 14 amino acids. CDR3 in amino acids: CASSPDISPDTQYF. In DNA, the CDR3 is TGTGCCAGCAGCCCGGACATTTCCCCAGATACGCAGTATTTT.

This chain uses TRBV5-1 with TRBJ1-2; maybe TRBD1 (5 bases). Germline lookup yields CDR1 SGHRS and CDR2 YFSETQ. V was pared by 5 bases and J by 6 bases, with 11 bases between. The CDR3 totals 12 residues. The CDR3, as DNA: TGCGCCAGCAGTTCGGGGGGTCATGGCTACACCTTC. It yields the protein CASSSGGHGYTF.

V is TRBV3-1 (or the pseudogene TRBV3-2) and J is TRBJ2-4; D gene ambiguous. Germline V gene lookup returns CDR1 LGHDT and CDR2 YNNKEL (reference sequence). Trimming left V 4 bases short and J 15 bases short, with 16 bases between. The CDR3 is made up of 12 amino acids. The CDR3 spells CASSPDTKRAYF. The DNA of the CDR3 is TGTGCCAGCAGCCCAGATACCAAGAGAGCGTACTTC.

This clone appeared a single time. This chain links TRBV2 with TRBJ2-1, with 12 bases fitting TRBD1. The germline V gene has CDR1 SNHLY and CDR2 FYNNEI. V was pared by 5 bases and J by 6 bases, with 5 bases of the junction left unmatched. This CDR3 has 15 residues. The CDR3 DNA follows: TGTGCCAGCAGTCCGGGACAGGGGGCCCGCAATGAGCAGTTCTTC. Amino acids: CASSPGQGARNEQFF.